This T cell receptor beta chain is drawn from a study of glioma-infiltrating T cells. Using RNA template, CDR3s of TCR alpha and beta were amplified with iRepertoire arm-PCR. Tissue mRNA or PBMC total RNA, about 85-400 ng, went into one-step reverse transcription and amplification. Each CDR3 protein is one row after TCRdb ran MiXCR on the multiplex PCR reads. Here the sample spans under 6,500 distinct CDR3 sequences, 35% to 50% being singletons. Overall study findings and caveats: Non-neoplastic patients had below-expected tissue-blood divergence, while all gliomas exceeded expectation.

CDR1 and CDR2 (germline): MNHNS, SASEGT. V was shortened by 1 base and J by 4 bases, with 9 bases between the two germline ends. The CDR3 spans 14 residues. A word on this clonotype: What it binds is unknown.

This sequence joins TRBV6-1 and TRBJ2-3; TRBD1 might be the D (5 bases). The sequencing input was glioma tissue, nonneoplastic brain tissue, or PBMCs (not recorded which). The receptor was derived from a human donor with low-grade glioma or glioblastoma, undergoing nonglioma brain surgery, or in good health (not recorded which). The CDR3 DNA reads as TGTGCCAGCAGTGAAGTCTACAGGCCAGATACGCAGTATTTT. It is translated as CASSEVYRPDTQYF.